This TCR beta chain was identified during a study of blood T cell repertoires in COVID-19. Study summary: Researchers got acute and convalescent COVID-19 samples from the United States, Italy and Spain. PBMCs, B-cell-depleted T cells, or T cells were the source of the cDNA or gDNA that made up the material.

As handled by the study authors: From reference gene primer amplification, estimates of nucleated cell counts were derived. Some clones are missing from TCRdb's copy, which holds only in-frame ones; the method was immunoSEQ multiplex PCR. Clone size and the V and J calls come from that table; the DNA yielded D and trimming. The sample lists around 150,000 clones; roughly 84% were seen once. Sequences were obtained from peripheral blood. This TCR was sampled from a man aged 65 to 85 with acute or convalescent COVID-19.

The CDR3 protein is CAWSPGFQIETQYF. The DNA for the CDR3 is TGTGCCTGGAGTCCAGGGTTTCAAATAGAGACCCAGTACTTC. The rearrangement links TRBV30 to TRBJ2-5; D may be TRBD1 (5 bases). The CDR3 has 14 residues. Germline CDR1 and CDR2: GTSNPN and SVGIG (reference sequence). The V end was cut by 2 bases, the J end by 4 bases, with 14 bases between.